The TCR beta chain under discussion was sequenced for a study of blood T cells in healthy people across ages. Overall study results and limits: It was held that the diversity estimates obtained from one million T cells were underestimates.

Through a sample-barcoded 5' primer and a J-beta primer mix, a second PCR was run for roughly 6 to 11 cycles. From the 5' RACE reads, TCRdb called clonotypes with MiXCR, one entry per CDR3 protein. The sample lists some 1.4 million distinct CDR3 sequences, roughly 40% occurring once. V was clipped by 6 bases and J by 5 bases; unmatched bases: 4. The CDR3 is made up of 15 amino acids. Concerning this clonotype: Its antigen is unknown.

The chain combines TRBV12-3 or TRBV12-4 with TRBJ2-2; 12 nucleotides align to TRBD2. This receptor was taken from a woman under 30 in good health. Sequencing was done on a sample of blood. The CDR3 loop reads CASRQTSGGTGELFF. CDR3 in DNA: TGTGCCAGCAGGCAGACTAGCGGGGGAACCGGGGAGCTGTTTTTT.